The 24 T cell receptor beta chains presented below share a single source sample, sequenced in a study of T-cell reconstitution after alpha-beta-depleted transplantation in children (dated by TCRdb to about 2016). Receptor libraries were prepared by PCR. These reads were obtained on an Illumina HiSeq 2500. TCR library preparation used molecular barcoding, with unique molecular identifiers applied to normalize quantification of the TCRbeta repertoire. Clones were called with MiXCR by TCRdb after fastp trimmed the public reads at Q25, and only in-frame beta chains were retained. One record per CDR3 amino acid sequence lists the most common genes and DNA. This sample comprises about 500,000 distinct CDR3 sequences, 10% to 12% of them detected only once. The ten largest clonotypes hold 14% of the sample. Interpreted using the paper, the treatment or condition label stands for: allogeneic hematopoietic cell transplantation with graft depleted of TCRalphabeta T cells and CD19 B cells.

Sample: PBMCs, mostly from graft donor cells, taken 180 days after TCRalphabeta/CD19-depleted stem cell transplant. The receptors derive from a female patient aged 2-15 years who had a stem cell transplant for aplastic anemia, so the T cells may come from the graft donor.

This clonotype was observed a handful of times. This rearrangement joins TRBV20-1 to TRBJ1-1, with D unresolved. Germline V gene lookup returns CDR1 DFQATT and CDR2 SNEGSKA (reference sequence). Trimming stripped 2 bases from V and 1 base from J, with 8 bases between. The CDR3 totals 13 residues. The CDR3 sequence is CSARYTQNTEAFF. CDR3 coding DNA: TGCAGTGCTAGATATACCCAGAACACTGAAGCTTTCTTT.

The chain recombines TRBV28 with TRBJ1-1; D possibly corresponds to TRBD1 (5 bases). This CDR3 is built from 16 residues. Germline V gives CDR1 MDHEN, CDR2 SYDVKM. V gave up 8 bases and J gave up 5 bases, with 24 bases separating them. The CDR3 DNA follows: TGTGCCAGCCACGGGGCTCTCGGCTCCGCATCTACTGAAGCTTTCTTT. Its protein product is CASHGALGSASTEAFF.

This clonotype was found many times. V usage is TRBV28 and J usage is TRBJ2-7; D gene ambiguous. V lost 4 bases to trimming and J lost 5 bases, with 6 bases between them. The CDR3 runs to 11 residues. Germline CDR1 is MDHEN and CDR2 is SYDVKM. The CDR3 sequence is CASSWKNEQYF. The CDR3 nucleotides read TGTGCCAGCAGTTGGAAAAACGAGCAGTACTTC.

This clonotype was recorded a few times. The chain couples TRBV12-3 or TRBV12-4 to TRBJ1-5, with D possibly TRBD1 on 6 matching bases. The CDR3 runs 15 residues. V dropped 6 bases and J dropped 0 bases, with 12 bases sitting between them. This CDR3 is CASSPLGASNQPQHF. DNA for the CDR3: TGTGCCAGCAGCCCTCTGGGGGCTAGCAATCAGCCCCAGCATTTT.

This clonotype was counted only a few times. The rearrangement links TRBV6-5 to TRBJ2-7; D possibly matches TRBD1 or TRBD2 (5 bases each). This CDR3 is 13 amino acids long. Per the germline V gene, CDR1 is MNHEY and CDR2 is SVGAGI. Between the trimmed V and J ends, which lost 7 bases and 5 bases, there was a span of 15 bases. This chain's CDR3 is CASTPSGRHEQYF. CDR3 bases: TGTGCCAGCACCCCTTCGGGACGCCACGAGCAGTACTTC.

This clonotype was found a few times. This sequence joins TRBV5-5 and TRBJ2-7, with 8 positions matching TRBD1. Unmatched junction bases numbered 6, after V lost 3 bases and J lost 4 bases. The CDR3 loop spans 14 amino acids. Germline assignment: CDR1 SGHKS and CDR2 YYEKEE (reference sequence). CDR3: CASSWGTGPYEQYV. The CDR3 DNA is TGTGCCAGCAGCTGGGGGACAGGCCCTTACGAGCAGTACGTC.

V usage is TRBV7-9 and J usage is TRBJ1-6; maybe TRBD1 (5 bases). V lost 1 base to trimming and J lost 3 bases, with 7 bases between them. This CDR3 contains 15 residues. CDR1 and CDR2 from the germline V gene are SEHNR and FQNEAQ (reference sequence). CDR3 sequence: CASSLGGVYNSPLHF. CDR3 bases: TGTGCCAGCAGCTTAGGAGGGGTCTATAATTCACCCCTCCACTTT. Combining the CDR3 with reference TRBV7-9 and TRBJ1-6 gives the whole variable domain DTGVSQNPRHKITKRGQNVTFRCDPISEHNRLYWYRQTLGQGPEFLTYFQNEAQLEKSRLLSDRFSAERPKGSFSTLEIQRTEQGDSAMYLCASSLGGVYNSPLHFGNGTRLTVT.

The J gene is TRBJ2-2, the V gene TRBV7-9; 10 bases agree with TRBD1. Germline CDR1 SEHNR, CDR2 FQNEAQ (reference sequence). The CDR3 has 16 amino acids. V was clipped by 4 bases and J by 3 bases; unmatched bases: 5. CDR3 protein: CASSSTGTGDTGELFF. CDR3 sequence (DNA): TGTGCCAGCAGCTCGACCGGGACAGGGGACACCGGGGAGCTGTTTTTT.

This clonotype was recorded a few times. The CDR3 protein is CASSPTGLAGGRGNEQYV. In DNA form, the CDR3 reads TGTGCCAGCAGCCCCACCGGACTAGCGGGAGGGCGAGGGAACGAGCAGTACGTC. V usage is TRBV7-8 and J usage is TRBJ2-7; TRBD2 matches 15 bases. V lost 5 bases and J lost 5; bases outside the gene matches: 13. Germline CDR1 SGHVS, CDR2 FQNEAQ. The CDR3 is 18 residues long.

This clonotype was seen at least ten times. The genes are TRBV12-3 or TRBV12-4 and TRBJ1-2, with D possibly TRBD1 on 6 matching bases. The CDR3 contains 16 residues. Deletions cut 5 bases from V and 2 bases from J, with 18 bases between. CDR3 in amino acids: CASSVLSGTTNYGYTF. The CDR3 nucleotides read TGTGCCAGCAGTGTCCTCTCCGGGACAACCAACTATGGCTACACCTTC.

The sample holds a few counts of this clonotype. The rearrangement uses TRBV28 and TRBJ2-1; 8 bases map to TRBD2. The germline V gene encodes CDR1 MDHEN and CDR2 SYDVKM. The CDR3 length is 15 residues. Unmatched junction bases numbered 7, after V lost 7 bases and J lost 2 bases. CDR3 in DNA: TGTGCCAGCACTATGGGCGGGAGGCCCTACAATGAGCAGTTCTTC. It is translated as CASTMGGRPYNEQFF.

The sample holds a few counts of this clonotype. The chain couples TRBV28 to TRBJ2-6; possibly TRBD2 for D (5 bases). The CDR3 is made up of 16 amino acids. The germline gives CDR1 MDHEN, CDR2 SYDVKM. V was pared by 2 bases and J by 0 bases, with 8 bases between. CDR3 sequence reads: CASSLVGDSGANVLTF. CDR3 nucleotide sequence: TGTGCCAGCAGTTTAGTGGGAGACTCTGGGGCCAACGTCCTGACTTTC.

This clonotype was picked up many times. The CDR3, as DNA: TGCGCCAGCAGCCACTCTACGGGGACCGGGGAGCTGTTTTTT. Its translation: CASSHSTGTGELFF. The V call is TRBV5-1, the J call TRBJ2-2, with a tentative D call TRBD2 (5 bases). V lost 4 bases to trimming and J lost 5 bases, with 12 bases between them. CDR3 length: 14 amino acids. CDR1 is SGHRS, CDR2 YFSETQ, per germline.

The gene calls are TRBV25-1 and TRBJ1-2; 8 bases fit TRBD1. There are 14 residues in the CDR3. Germline V gives CDR1 MGHDK, CDR2 SYGVNS. V gave up 2 bases and J gave up 8 bases; unmatched junction bases: 7. The CDR3 reads CASSEAGGLRGYTF. In DNA form, the CDR3 reads TGTGCCAGCAGTGAAGCAGGGGGCCTTCGGGGCTACACCTTC.

There are a few counts of this clonotype. V usage is TRBV12-5 and J usage is TRBJ1-2, with 10 bases that match TRBD1. J was trimmed by 3 bases and V by 1 base; bases with no gene match: 20. This CDR3 contains 21 residues. Germline-derived CDR1 and CDR2 are LGHNT and FRNRAP. CDR3 loop: CASGLALWDRGLGIWDYGYTF. DNA of the CDR3: TGTGCTAGTGGTTTGGCCCTCTGGGACAGGGGTCTGGGTATATGGGACTATGGCTACACCTTC.

The rearrangement links TRBV2 to TRBJ2-7, with D perhaps matching TRBD1 (6 bases). Germline values: CDR1 SNHLY, CDR2 FYNNEI. Trimming stripped 8 bases from V and 2 bases from J, with 10 bases between. CDR3 size: 12 residues. The CDR3 DNA reads as TGTGCCAGCCAGGGGCCACCCTACGAGCAGTACTTC. Its protein is CASQGPPYEQYF.

This clonotype was counted ten times or more. This chain joins TRBV6-6 and TRBJ1-2, with D uncertain. The CDR3 consists of 10 residues. Trimming pared 2 bases from V and 6 bases from J, leaving 1 base between. Germline loops: CDR1 MNHNY, CDR2 SVGAGI (reference sequence). In DNA form, the CDR3 reads TGTGCCAGCAGTTACGATGGCTACACCTTC. Translated: CASSYDGYTF.

This clonotype was seen many times. The DNA is omitted, as the CDR3 cannot be located on it reliably, and the CDR3 follows TCRdb's listing. J is TRBJ1-5 and V is TRBV24-1. The germline V gene has CDR1 KGHDR and CDR2 SFDVKD. Inclusive of both ends, the CDR3 amounts to 14 amino acids. CDR3 in amino acids: CATSVPGSNQPQHF.

This rearrangement joins TRBV6-5 to TRBJ2-7; TRBD1 aligns across 7 bases. V was pared by 3 bases and J by 2 bases, with 7 bases of the junction left unmatched. The length of the CDR3 is 15 residues. Per the germline V gene, CDR1 is MNHEY and CDR2 is SVGAGI. CDR3 coding DNA: TGTGCCAGCAGTTATAGACAGGGAGAACCCTACGAGCAGTACTTC. This gives the protein CASSYRQGEPYEQYF.

This clonotype was picked up many times. CDR3 in amino acids: CASSPRTGRETQYF. CDR3 sequence (DNA): TGTGCCAGCAGCCCAAGGACAGGGCGAGAGACCCAGTACTTC. The rearrangement uses TRBV7-2 and TRBJ2-5; 8 nucleotides line up with TRBD1. From germline, CDR1 is SGHTA and CDR2 FQGNSA. CDR3 length: 14 residues. Trimming cost V 5 bases and J 4 bases; bases outside gene matches: 6. Looking up the rest from reference TRBV7-2 and TRBJ2-5 gives the full variable domain: GAGVSQSPSNKVTEKGKDVELRCDPISGHTALYWYRQSLGQGLEFLIYFQGNSAPDKSGLPSDRFSAERTGGSVSTLTIQRTQQEDSAVYLCASSPRTGRETQYFGPGTRLLVL.

The V and J genes are TRBV12-5 and TRBJ2-3, with D perhaps being TRBD1 or TRBD2 (6 bases each). The ends were cut back, 3 bases at V and 1 base at J, with 11 bases in the middle. CDR3 length: 15 residues. Germline V gives CDR1 LGHNT, CDR2 FRNRAP. CDR3 sequence (DNA): TGTGCTAGTGGTTTCCGAGGGGGGCGCACAGATACGCAGTATTTT. Residues: CASGFRGGRTDTQYF.

The CDR3 protein is CSVGQVVAEAFF. In DNA, the CDR3 is TGCAGCGTTGGACAGGTTGTGGCTGAAGCTTTCTTT. The rearrangement links TRBV29-1 to TRBJ1-1, with D tentatively TRBD1 (6 bases). The CDR3 is made up of 12 amino acids. Germline V CDR1 and CDR2: SQVTM, ANQGSEA. V lost 4 bases and J lost 6, with 12 bases in between.

The chain employs TRBV12-3 or TRBV12-4 and TRBJ2-7; possibly TRBD1 or TRBD2 for D (6 bases each). CDR3 length: 16 residues. The V end was cut by 6 bases, the J end by 4 bases, with 22 bases between. The CDR3 nucleotides read TGTGCCAGCAGCCCCCCGGGGGCAGGGAGCATGTACGAGCAGTACTTC. Translated: CASSPPGAGSMYEQYF.

The genes are TRBV3-1 and TRBJ2-1, with TRBD1 as a possible D gene (5 bases). The germline V gene has CDR1 LGHDT and CDR2 YNNKEL (reference sequence). V dropped 1 base and J dropped 10 bases, with 14 bases sitting between them. The CDR3 loop spans 14 amino acids. Here the CDR3 reads CASSQVGLNEEQFF. CDR3 sequence (DNA): TGTGCCAGCAGCCAAGTGGGGCTTAACGAGGAGCAGTTCTTC.